This T cell receptor (beta chain) was identified during a study of OX40 agonist ivuxolimab in advanced cancers. Study background: Ivuxolimab was administered intravenously to patients at 0.01 to 10 mg/kg every 2 weeks.

CDR3 size: 15 residues. Germline V gene sequence: CDR1 MNHNS, CDR2 SASEGT. The germline V and J ends were trimmed by 6 bases and 2 bases, with 16 bases remaining between them. Study findings and constraints: Clonal expansion from baseline to week 6 occurred in both CD4+ and CD8+ T cells.

About this clone: Its matching antigen is unknown.

Measured with immunoSEQ multiplex PCR; TCRdb has only the in-frame clones, and not every one. The table records about 83,000 clones, 85% of them present only once. The V call is TRBV6-1, the J call TRBJ1-1; a weak D match, TRBD1 (5 bases). The sequencing used CD4+ or CD8+ T cells sorted from blood, collected in a trial of the OX40 agonist ivuxolimab. The receptor was derived from an adult with an advanced solid tumor such as melanoma, head and neck, liver or kidney cancer. The chain's CDR3 is CASRGGEGDNTEAFF. In DNA form, the CDR3 reads TGTGCCAGCAGGGGGGGGGAGGGAGACAACACTGAAGCTTTCTTT.